These 31 T cell receptor beta chains were sequenced from one sample in a study of CD8+CD57+ T cells in acquired aplastic anemia. TCR beta VDJ and CDR3 were profiled, and genomic DNA was the template. TCRdb reanalysed the reads using MiXCR and keeps one entry per CDR3 protein. The sample contains around 170,000 distinct CDR3 sequences, more than 45% of which appear only once. The patients chosen for sequencing had shown expansion of CD8+CD57+ cells (detected by flow cytometry). The sequenced material came from sorted CD4+, CD8+, or CD8+CD57+ T cells (not recorded which) from PBMCs. Receptors originate from a human donor with aplastic anemia.

The chain has TRBV15 and TRBJ1-5; D is uncertain. Germline V gene lookup returns CDR1 LNHNV and CDR2 YYDKDF (reference sequence). Deletions cut 1 base from V and 5 bases from J, with 3 bases between. This CDR3 is 12 amino acids long. The CDR3 spells CATSRGDQPQHF. The CDR3 region has the DNA TGTGCCACCAGCAGAGGAGATCAGCCCCAGCATTTT. The whole variable domain, remainder taken from reference TRBV15 and TRBJ1-5, is DAMVIQNPRYQVTQFGKPVTLSCSQTLNHNVMYWYQQKSSQAPKLLFHYYDKDFNNEADTPDNFQSRRPNTSFCFLDIRSPGLGDTAMYLCATSRGDQPQHFGDGTRLSIL.

This clonotype has just one count. The rearrangement links TRBV15 to TRBJ2-7; 8 bases align to TRBD1. The CDR3 runs to 14 residues. CDR1 is LNHNV and CDR2 is YYDKDF in the germline V gene (reference sequence). The junction had 6 bases not matched to a gene; V was cut back by 3 bases and J by 5 bases. The CDR3 DNA reads TGTGCCACCAGCAGCCAAACGGACAGGGACGAGCAGTACTTC. This codes for CATSSQTDRDEQYF.

This chain joins TRBV29-1 and TRBJ2-2; D is perhaps TRBD1 (5 bases). The V end was cut by 6 bases, the J end by 3 bases, with 14 bases between. CDR1 is SQVTM and CDR2 is ANQGSEA in the germline V gene. The CDR3 is 14 amino acids. CDR3 nucleotides: TGCAGCGTCAGGGCCCTAAGAGACACCGGGGAGCTGTTTTTT. This sequence encodes CSVRALRDTGELFF.

This clonotype was observed at least ten times. The chain has TRBV7-3 and TRBJ2-2; possible D gene TRBD2, 6 bases. The CDR3 extends over 14 amino acids. The V end was cut by 3 bases, the J end by 5 bases, with 10 bases between. CDR1 is SGHTA, CDR2 FQGTGA, per germline. CDR3 DNA: TGTGCCAGCAGCTTGGACTATGCAACCGGGGAGCTGTTTTTT. Translating gives CASSLDYATGELFF. Supplemented by reference TRBV7-3 and TRBJ2-2, the full variable domain reads GAGVSQTPSNKVTEKGKYVELRCDPISGHTALYWYRQSLGQGPEFLIYFQGTGAADDSGLPNDRFFAVRPEGSVSTLKIQRTERGDSAVYLCASSLDYATGELFFGEGSRLTVL.

This sequence joins TRBV6-1 and TRBJ2-4; D is uncertain. Trimming cost V 2 bases and J 11 bases, with 7 bases left between them. The CDR3 consists of 11 residues. Germline V lookup: CDR1 MNHNS, CDR2 SASEGT. The CDR3 spells CASSELGLQYF. In DNA form, the CDR3 reads TGTGCCAGCAGTGAACTCGGACTTCAGTACTTC.

The chain combines TRBV7-8 with TRBJ1-2; D is possibly TRBD1 (5 bases). The V end lost 4 bases, the J end lost 5 bases, and 17 bases lay between the germline ends. Per the germline V gene, CDR1 is SGHVS and CDR2 is FQNEAQ. The CDR3 runs 15 residues. The CDR3 here is CASSSTQRDGYGYTF. CDR3 DNA: TGTGCCAGCAGCTCAACTCAGCGGGACGGGTATGGCTACACCTTC.

In this sample, this clonotype turned up many times. The chain has TRBV5-1 and TRBJ2-7, with 8 bases fitting TRBD1. J lost 3 bases, V lost 4 bases, and 12 bases had no gene match. CDR1 and CDR2 from the germline V gene are SGHRS and YFSETQ. This CDR3 contains 16 residues. The CDR3 reads CASSALTGEPIYEQYF. CDR3 nucleotides: TGCGCCAGCAGCGCACTGACAGGGGAGCCCATCTACGAGCAGTACTTC.

The chain combines TRBV25-1 with TRBJ2-5, with 12 bases fitting TRBD1. CDR3 size: 18 residues. Per the germline V gene, CDR1 is MGHDK and CDR2 is SYGVNS. V shed 5 bases and J 5 bases; nucleotides not matched to a gene: 15. CDR3 region: CASSYSIPRDRGRETQYF. Written as DNA, the CDR3 is TGTGCCAGCAGTTACTCTATCCCCAGGGACAGGGGGCGGGAGACCCAGTACTTC.

CDR3 coding DNA: TGTGCCAGCCCACCTGCAGGGGGTTCGGGCGAGCAGTACTTC. Translation: CASPPAGGSGEQYF. The rearrangement links TRBV10-3 to TRBJ2-7; 7 bases agree with TRBD1. This CDR3 spans 14 amino acids. The trim removed 10 bases at V and 6 bases at J, leaving 15 bases unmatched. Germline CDR1 and CDR2: ENHRY and SYGVKD.

J is TRBJ2-7 and V is TRBV9; either TRBD1 or TRBD2 may supply D (6 bases each). V lost 3 bases and J 6 bases, leaving 10 bases between the germline ends. The CDR3 extends over 12 amino acids. Per germline, CDR1 SGDLS and CDR2 YYNGEE. This CDR3 reads CASSEQGGEQYF. The CDR3 coding sequence is TGTGCCAGCAGCGAACAGGGAGGCGAGCAGTACTTC.

The rearrangement uses TRBV20-1 and TRBJ1-5; D unresolved. Germline V gene data show CDR1 as DFQATT and CDR2 as SNEGSKA (reference sequence). The ends were cut back, 6 bases at V and 11 bases at J, with 14 bases in the middle. The CDR3 runs 11 residues. Here the CDR3 reads CSAEDGVAQHF. The DNA of the CDR3 is TGCAGTGCAGAAGACGGGGTTGCCCAGCATTTT.

J is TRBJ2-3 and V is TRBV7-9; D gene ambiguous. Between the trimmed V and J ends, which lost 5 bases and 0 bases, there was a span of 9 bases. CDR3 length equals 14 residues. CDR1 is SEHNR and CDR2 is FQNEAQ in the germline V gene (reference sequence). The CDR3 reads CASSGPYSTDTQYF. The CDR3 DNA follows: TGTGCCAGCAGCGGGCCCTACAGCACAGATACGCAGTATTTT.

This clonotype was seen at least ten times. V gene TRBV7-8 combines with J gene TRBJ2-5, with 12 bases matching TRBD2. The germline V gene has CDR1 SGHVS and CDR2 FQNEAQ. The CDR3 extends over 18 amino acids. The ends lost 5 bases at V and 5 bases at J; junction bases unmatched: 15. For the CDR3, the DNA is TGTGCCAGCAGCCCTTGGACTAGCGGGATGTCCTGGGGGGAGACCCAGTACTTC. This encodes CASSPWTSGMSWGETQYF. The variable domain in full, with the rest retrieved from reference TRBV7-8 and TRBJ2-5, is GAGVSQSPRYKVAKRGQDVALRCDPISGHVSLFWYQQALGQGPEFLTYFQNEAQLDKSGLPSDRFFAERPEGSVSTLKIQRTQQEDSAVYLCASSPWTSGMSWGETQYFGPGTRLLVL.

The chain recombines TRBV5-4 with TRBJ1-5; 8 bases match TRBD1. CDR3 size: 15 residues. With 3 bases clipped from V and 11 bases from J, the junction kept 13 bases outside the gene matches. CDR1 is SGHNT and CDR2 is YYREEE in the germline V gene (reference sequence). Written as DNA, the CDR3 is TGTGCCAGCAGCTCGGCACCGACAGGGGAAGAGACCCAGCATTTT. Amino acids: CASSSAPTGEETQHF.

The V gene is TRBV19, the J gene TRBJ2-1, with D hard to call. V was trimmed by 5 bases and J by 7 bases, leaving 15 bases between them. Germline V gene sequence: CDR1 LNHDA, CDR2 SQIVND (reference sequence). The CDR3 length is 14 residues. The CDR3, as DNA: TGTGCCAGTAGTTCCCCCCTTGCGTGGAATGAGCAGTTCTTC. This translates into CASSSPLAWNEQFF.

The rearrangement uses TRBV20-1 and TRBJ2-7, with no clear D. The germline V gene has CDR1 DFQATT and CDR2 SNEGSKA (reference sequence). Trimming left V 0 bases short and J 2 bases short, with 11 bases between. The CDR3 has 14 amino acids. The DNA of the CDR3 is TGCAGTGCTAGAGATCAGGCCACCACCTACGAGCAGTACTTC. It specifies CSARDQATTYEQYF.

A few counts support this clonotype. The V call is TRBV6-5, the J call TRBJ2-2, with a weak D call TRBD2 (5 bases). This CDR3 has 14 amino acids. Trimming pared 6 bases from V and 3 bases from J, leaving 11 bases between. From germline, CDR1 is MNHEY and CDR2 SVGAGI. As DNA, the CDR3 is TGTGCCAGCAGACTTGACTATTACACCGGGGAGCTGTTTTTT. This gives the protein CASRLDYYTGELFF.

A note on this clonotype: At one end, the junction sequence differs from germline, possibly due to a read error. The gene calls are TRBV10-1 and TRBJ2-1; no reliable D call. In germline, CDR1 is WNHNN, CDR2 SYGVQD (reference sequence). The CDR3 is made up of 14 amino acids. CDR3 in DNA: TGCGCCAGCAGCGATCGGGCGATGTACAATGAGCAGGTCTTC. Its protein is CASSDRAMYNEQVF.

CDR3 nucleotide sequence: TGTGCCAGCGACAGGGGGTCCACTGAAGCTTTCTTT. The encoded protein is CASDRGSTEAFF. V is TRBV2 and J is TRBJ1-1; 9 bases are a match to TRBD1. The germline gives CDR1 SNHLY, CDR2 FYNNEI. The CDR3 runs 12 residues. Trimming cost V 8 bases and J 4 bases; bases outside gene matches: 2.

This clonotype was recorded at least ten times. The CDR3: CASSLQGGGQETQYF. CDR3 DNA: TGTGCCAGCAGCCTCCAAGGGGGAGGCCAAGAGACCCAGTACTTC. The chain couples TRBV7-3 to TRBJ2-5; D possibly uses TRBD1 or TRBD2 (6 bases each). CDR1 is SGHTA, CDR2 FQGTGA, per germline. The CDR3 has 15 residues. V was trimmed by 5 bases and J by 1 base, leaving 14 bases between them.

The genes are TRBV29-1 and TRBJ2-7; D might be TRBD2 (5 bases). V lost 2 bases and J lost 0, with 11 bases in between. CDR3 length equals 14 residues. Germline CDR1 reads SQVTM; CDR2 reads ANQGSEA. CDR3 in DNA: TGCAGCGTTGAACGATTAGGGAGCTCCTACGAGCAGTACTTC. Translating gives CSVERLGSSYEQYF.

This clonotype has a single count. This may stem from a read error, because a much larger clone lies one nucleotide away. The CDR3 bases are TGCAGTGCTAGAGATCAGAGCGGGAGGGGTCTCGGTGAGCAGTCCTTC. It yields the protein CSARDQSGRGLGEQSF. The chain is built from TRBV20-1 and TRBJ2-1, with 10 nucleotides matching TRBD2. The CDR3 is 16 amino acids. Germline CDR1 reads DFQATT; CDR2 reads SNEGSKA (reference sequence).

In this sample, this clonotype turned up many times. The V gene is TRBV10-1, the J gene TRBJ1-2; D is possibly TRBD1 (5 bases). CDR3 size: 16 residues. CDR1 is WNHNN, CDR2 SYGVQD, per germline (reference sequence). V shed 2 bases and J shed 4 bases, with 17 bases lying between them. The CDR3 nucleotides read TGCGCCAGCAGTGAGGGTACACTCCGGGACGTCTATGGCTACACCTTC. Its protein product is CASSEGTLRDVYGYTF.

J is TRBJ2-5 and V is TRBV25-1; the D call may be TRBD1 or TRBD2 (6 bases each). Germline CDR1 MGHDK, CDR2 SYGVNS. V lost 1 base, J lost 5 bases, and 14 bases lay in between. The CDR3 loop spans 15 amino acids. The CDR3 coding sequence is TGTGCCAGCAGTGAATTTAAGGGGGACTGGGAGACCCAGTACTTC. Translation: CASSEFKGDWETQYF.

This clonotype was counted many times. The chain employs TRBV20-1 and TRBJ1-1, with a weak D call TRBD1 (5 bases). The germline V gene encodes CDR1 DFQATT and CDR2 SNEGSKA (reference sequence). The V and J ends lost 3 bases and 1 base respectively, with 9 bases between them. The CDR3 has 13 amino acids. CDR3 residues: CSASRTTNTEAFF. In DNA, the CDR3 is TGCAGTGCTAGTCGGACAACGAACACTGAAGCTTTCTTT.

This clonotype was observed many times. The chain employs TRBV5-4 and TRBJ2-7, with D unresolved. V lost 3 bases and J 0 bases, leaving 13 bases between the germline ends. Germline CDR1 and CDR2: SGHNT and YYREEE (reference sequence). The CDR3 totals 15 residues. Here the CDR3 DNA reads TGTGCCAGCAGCTCGAAAGGACGGAACTCCTACGAGCAGTACTTC. This codes for CASSSKGRNSYEQYF.

This clonotype showed up many times. This chain uses TRBV5-1 with TRBJ1-1; weak D call: TRBD1 (5 bases). Germline V gene data show CDR1 as SGHRS and CDR2 as YFSETQ. This CDR3 has 14 residues. V was trimmed by 7 bases and J by 1 base, leaving 14 bases between them. The CDR3 spells CASSTGRWNTEAFF. The DNA for the CDR3 is TGCGCCAGCTCAACAGGACGGTGGAACACTGAAGCTTTCTTT.

This clonotype was detected only once. This rearrangement joins TRBV25-1 to TRBJ2-1; the D is unclear. V lost 6 bases to trimming and J lost 13 bases, with 19 bases between them. CDR3 length equals 13 residues. The V gene's germline CDR1 is MGHDK and CDR2 SYGVNS. The CDR3: CASSLRKGPLQFF. The CDR3 DNA follows: TGTGCCAGCAGCCTTAGGAAAGGTCCACTTCAGTTCTTC.

The chain combines TRBV29-1 with TRBJ1-3; D remains ambiguous. V was pared by 4 bases and J by 4 bases, with 5 bases between. Germline values: CDR1 SQVTM, CDR2 ANQGSEA. The CDR3 covers 11 residues. CDR3 sequence: CSVGGGNTIYF. For the CDR3, the DNA is TGCAGCGTTGGTGGCGGAAACACCATATATTTT.

This chain joins TRBV7-8 and TRBJ1-1, with D possibly TRBD1 on 5 matching bases. The CDR3 loop spans 12 amino acids. Per the germline V gene, CDR1 is SGHVS and CDR2 is FQNEAQ. The V and J ends lost 5 bases and 8 bases respectively, with 12 bases between them. CDR3 DNA: TGTGCCAGCAGCCCCTGGGGCCAGGAAGCTTTCTTT. Protein product: CASSPWGQEAFF.

The V and J genes are TRBV7-9 and TRBJ2-7; TRBD2 matches 8 bases. V was pared by 5 bases and J by 4 bases, with 10 bases of the junction left unmatched. The CDR3 covers 15 residues. CDR1 is SEHNR and CDR2 is FQNEAQ in the germline V gene (reference sequence). The CDR3 nucleotides are TGTGCCAGCAGCCTCATCGGGACTAGTCGGTACGAGCAGTACTTC. It codes for CASSLIGTSRYEQYF.